This T cell receptor (beta chain) is from a study of blood T cell repertoires in COVID-19. Background on the study: Collection of acute and convalescent COVID-19 samples took place in the United States, Italy and Spain. The cDNA or gDNA used as material had been derived from T cells, B-cell-depleted T cells, or PBMCs.

The CDR3 spans 16 residues. Looked up from germline, CDR1 is SGHDN and CDR2 is FVKESK. V was trimmed by 4 bases and J by 3 bases, leaving 19 bases between them. Per the study methods: Quantification of nucleated cells was approximated via reference gene primer amplification. Using immunoSEQ multiplex PCR, the repertoire was profiled, and TCRdb retains in-frame clones only, with some absent. The V and J calls and clone size were taken over from that table, and D and trimming were inferred from the DNA. The data show approximately 190,000 clones, roughly four fifths seen once. This clone was seen only once.

Material: peripheral blood. The sequence was obtained from a woman in her 30s with acute or convalescent COVID-19. The chain recombines TRBV14 with TRBJ2-7; D gene ambiguous. DNA of the CDR3: TGTGCCAGCAGCCCCCGGCTCGGTTTTGGGCACTACGAGCAGTACTTC. It is translated as CASSPRLGFGHYEQYF.